This entry is about one TCR beta chain. Antigen: not known. One entry per CDR3 protein, called by TCRdb with MiXCR from the 5' RACE reads. The repertoire holds hundreds of thousands of distinct CDR3 sequences, with over 9.5% as singletons. The CDR3 has 13 residues. V was pared by 6 bases and J by 5 bases, with 13 bases between. CDR1 is MNHNS and CDR2 is SASEGT in the germline V gene. The data derive from a study of CD8 T cells in ankylosing spondylitis. General study findings and limits: One TCR beta motif, made up of 7 or 8 highly homologous variants, appeared characteristic of ankylosing spondylitis blood. Certain motif variants had earlier appeared in reactive arthritis synovial fluid and blood.

Sequenced input: blood, either unsorted or a sorted T cell fraction (not recorded which). This receptor was identified in a male donor with ankylosing spondylitis. The chain carries TRBV6-1 and TRBJ2-5; D uncertain. The CDR3 DNA reads TGTGCCAGCAGCCAAAACGCGTATGAGACCCAGTACTTC. Translation: CASSQNAYETQYF.